This TCR beta chain was captured in a study of T cells in localized non-small cell lung cancer (dated by TCRdb to the early 2020s). Some background on the complete study: The study analyzed T cell repertoires of over 200 early-stage NSCLC patients, comparing tumors and uninvolved tumor-adjacent lungs. The mean age of the NSCLC patients was under 70 years, with fewer than 150 men and nearly 110 women. The cohort comprised 200 to 300 treatment-naïve NSCLC patients with resected, localized lung tumors. Broad study findings and their caveats: Because multi-region sequencing of the tumors was not done, intratumor heterogeneity could not be ruled out. Higher T cell density in blood was associated with longer overall survival, whereas higher clonality in adjacent lung was associated with shorter survival. Since the design was exploratory, TCR variables were selected using unadjusted p-values with no false-discovery rate correction. Uninvolved tumor-adjacent lung showed the highest T cell clonality, higher than tumor, which suggests more focused antigenic responses in the uninvolved tumor-adjacent lung. A median of roughly 58 of the top 100 tumor clones were detected in paired uninvolved adjacent lung, and some 28 of these tumor clones were also found among the top 100 clones of the paired uninvolved adjacent lung.

At diagnosis, tumor, uninvolved tumor-adjacent lung and peripheral blood were collected and then preserved as a mix of FFPE and fresh-frozen material. For TCR repertoire profiling, the blood samples were analyzed as peripheral blood mononuclear cells. The immunoSEQ Assay was used to sequence TCR beta CDR3 regions from DNA. The paper's processing steps were these. To compute T cell density, TCR beta template counts were normalized to usable DNA, which was estimated by amplifying housekeeping genes. Richness was estimated using the preseqR package, with extrapolation to 400,000 templates for PBMC samples and to 120,000 templates for tissue samples. Clonality was defined as one minus Pielou's evenness. Tissue-enriched TCRs were identified by differential abundance testing using productive amino-acid clonotypes, minimum total count 5 and alpha 0.1. The Jaccard Index and the Morisita Overlap Index were used to measure how much the repertoires overlapped between compartments. GLIPH grouped TCR beta CDR3s together with public tetramer-defined viral CDR3s, and a viral motif had to include at least three viral sequences and show V-gene enrichment. Entries here come from immuneACCESS through TCRdb and include only in-frame sequences with V and J called. Some clones fail to appear in such tables; in the studies checked, an unresolved V gene covers under half of the shortfall, and the cause of the remainder is unknown. That table gives V, J and clone size, and the DNA gave D and trimming. Present in this sample are under 60,000 clones, roughly 85% of which were seen just once. The ten largest make up about 18% of the sample.

The CDR3 sequence holds 16 residues, the cysteine and phenylalanine included. The kept DNA is CDR3 alone, 48 bases in frame from the first base. The V end loses 2 bases and the J end loses 6 bases, and a stretch of 19 bases separates them. CDR1 is given as SGHDN and CDR2 as FVKESK, both from the germline V gene. Of note for this clone: Its antigen is not yet known. Base qualities are not provided; no much larger clone lies one nucleotide away.

The clonotype was recovered from a male donor older than 55 with stage III squamous cell lung carcinoma. The chain employs TRBV14 and TRBJ1-2, with TRBD1 as a weak D call on 5 bases. The sequences come from peripheral blood, collected before any cancer treatment. Read as DNA, the sequence is TGTGCCAGCAGCCAACCCTTCCCGGGACCTGGGAATGGCTACACCTTC. Translated, this gives CASSQPFPGPGNGYTF.